This T cell receptor beta chain is drawn from a study of T cell repertoires in cytomegalovirus infection. Overall study findings and caveats: Clonotype analysis showed dominance of the ex vivo response by HLA-C-restricted CMV-specific TCR beta clonotypes.

TCRdb reprocessed the reads with MiXCR, giving one entry per CDR3 protein. The sample consists of approximately 110,000 distinct CDR3 sequences, over 30% of them appearing once. The table lists this clonotype with many counts. The target antigen is unknown. Trimming took off 3 bases at V and 6 bases at J, with 15 bases between the two ends. This CDR3 comprises 16 residues. Germline values: CDR1 SGHAT, CDR2 FQNNGV. The receptor comes from a human donor in good health (CMV status not recorded). Some clones in this sample may be carry-over from other donors' samples. The sample in question was CD8+ T cells from cultured PBMCs, obtained from culture after CMV antigen stimulation. V gene TRBV11-2 combines with J gene TRBJ1-6; D is unclear. This chain's CDR3 is CASSLESARSNSPLHF. Written as DNA, the CDR3 is TGTGCCAGCAGCTTGGAGTCGGCACGGTCTAATTCACCCCTCCACTTT.